These 17 T cell receptor beta chains originate from one sample sequenced in a study of beta chain features in type 1 diabetes. Reverse transcribing all isolated RNA meant expressed TCRB transcripts were sequenced. Produced via immunoSEQ multiplex PCR; TCRdb's table is partial and in-frame only. The sample carries roughly 260,000 clones, approximately 10% recorded once. Their antigens remain unidentified. Study-level points and caveats: Type 1 diabetes patients had TCRB CDR3s that were shorter (moderately but significantly so) in all four CD4+ subsets.

Sample: naive CD4+ T cells from blood. The receptors stem from a man between 25 and 39 years old with type 1 diabetes.

V usage is TRBV30 and J usage is TRBJ1-2; perhaps TRBD1 as D (5 bases). Germline values: CDR1 GTSNPN, CDR2 SVGIG (reference sequence). V was pared by 8 bases and J by 8 bases, with 12 bases between. The CDR3 consists of 10 residues. This chain's CDR3 is CAGQGPGYTF. CDR3 coding DNA: TGTGCCGGGCAGGGTCCGGGCTACACCTTC.

This clone occurred a few times. The V gene is TRBV7-2, the J gene TRBJ2-1; TRBD1 agrees at 10 bases. Trimming removed 2 bases from V and 9 bases from J; junction bases left unmatched: 7. Germline V gene lookup returns CDR1 SGHTA and CDR2 FQGNSA. The CDR3 has 15 residues. Written as DNA, the CDR3 is TGTGCCAGCAGCTTACAGGGACAGGGGAACGGTGAGCAGTTCTTC. This translates into CASSLQGQGNGEQFF. Full variable domain (outside the CDR3, taken from reference TRBV7-2 and TRBJ2-1): GAGVSQSPSNKVTEKGKDVELRCDPISGHTALYWYRQSLGQGLEFLIYFQGNSAPDKSGLPSDRFSAERTGGSVSTLTIQRTQQEDSAVYLCASSLQGQGNGEQFFGPGTRLTVL.

The chain combines TRBV28 with TRBJ2-5, with a weak D call TRBD1 (6 bases). CDR1 MDHEN and CDR2 SYDVKM come from the germline V gene. The V end was cut by 8 bases, the J end by 5 bases, with 9 bases between. CDR3 length equals 11 residues. The CDR3: CASGGMETQYF. CDR3 DNA sequence: TGTGCCAGCGGGGGCATGGAGACCCAGTACTTC.

This clone occurred a few times. The chain has TRBV5-1 and TRBJ2-5; D gene uncertain. The CDR3 consists of 15 residues. Trimming stripped 0 bases from V and 1 base from J, with 10 bases between. Germline assignment: CDR1 SGHRS and CDR2 YFSETQ. The CDR3 reads CASSLVPGSQETQYF. CDR3 sequence (DNA): TGCGCCAGCAGCTTGGTCCCGGGTAGCCAAGAGACCCAGTACTTC.

This clone was seen a few times. V is TRBV2 and J is TRBJ1-1, with D uncertain. The CDR3 covers 14 residues. Germline V lookup: CDR1 SNHLY, CDR2 FYNNEI. Trimming removed 8 bases at V and 0 bases at J, with 13 bases between. CDR3 amino acids: CASDAVLLNTEAFF. DNA of the CDR3: TGTGCCAGCGATGCCGTACTTTTGAACACTGAAGCTTTCTTT.

A few counts support this clone. CDR3 sequence (DNA): TGTGCCAGCAGCTTAGTGAGGACTATCCTCTCCTACAATGAGCAGTTCTTC. It is translated as CASSLVRTILSYNEQFF. The V gene is TRBV7-8, the J gene TRBJ2-1; D is perhaps TRBD2 (6 bases). The CDR3 covers 17 residues. Germline CDR1 SGHVS, CDR2 FQNEAQ. V was clipped by 1 base and J by 0 bases, with 13 bases between them.

This clone has more than one count but fewer than ten. V is TRBV18 and J is TRBJ1-2; 7 nucleotides align to TRBD1. The CDR3 extends over 16 amino acids. Trimming removed 2 bases from V and 6 bases from J; junction bases left unmatched: 12. CDR1 KGHSH and CDR2 LQKENI come from the germline V gene. The DNA for the CDR3 is TGTGCCAGCTCACCATGGACAGGAGAAGCTGACCATGGCTACACCTTC. Translated: CASSPWTGEADHGYTF.

The chain has TRBV7-3 and TRBJ2-1; 7 bases fit TRBD2. V lost 3 bases to trimming and J lost 7 bases; unmatched junction nucleotides: 9. CDR1 and CDR2 (germline): SGHTA, FQGTGA. The CDR3 has 15 amino acids. The CDR3 loop is CASSFLAVGGNEQFF. Written as DNA, the CDR3 is TGTGCCAGCAGCTTTCTAGCGGTGGGTGGAAATGAGCAGTTCTTC.

As regards this clone: The same CDR3 also results from other DNA sequences found in this sample. This chain joins TRBV4-3 and TRBJ2-1; 7 bases align to TRBD2. The trim removed 1 base at V and 1 base at J, leaving 1 base unmatched. This CDR3 region has 15 residues. Germline V CDR1 and CDR2: LGHNA, YSLEER. CDR3: CASSQGGGSYNEQFF. Written as DNA, the CDR3 is TGCGCCAGCAGCCAAGGGGGGGGGTCCTACAATGAGCAGTTCTTC.

This clone was observed a few times. The V and J genes are TRBV6-5 and TRBJ2-7; D may be TRBD1 (5 bases). The germline CDR1 and CDR2 sequences are MNHEY and SVGAGI. The V end lost 0 bases, the J end lost 5 bases, and 11 bases lay between the germline ends. This CDR3 region has 14 residues. Written as DNA, the CDR3 is TGTGCCAGCAGTTACTCAGTTCAAGGGGACGAGCAGTACTTC. It is translated as CASSYSVQGDEQYF.

The rearrangement joins TRBV7-9 to TRBJ1-4, with D possibly matching TRBD1 (5 bases). There are 13 residues in the CDR3. Germline loops: CDR1 SEHNR, CDR2 FQNEAQ (reference sequence). The ends were cut back, 3 bases at V and 7 bases at J, with 9 bases in the middle. CDR3: CASSFGAAEKLFF. DNA for the CDR3: TGTGCCAGCAGCTTTGGGGCAGCTGAAAAACTGTTTTTT.

This clone was observed a handful of times. The chain couples TRBV15 to TRBJ1-4; the match to TRBD1 covers 7 bases. V lost 1 base, J lost 3 bases, and 5 bases stayed unmatched. Germline V lookup: CDR1 LNHNV, CDR2 YYDKDF (reference sequence). The CDR3 consists of 16 residues. The CDR3 loop reads CATSRASGTANEKLFF. Here the CDR3 DNA reads TGTGCCACCAGCAGAGCCTCCGGGACAGCTAATGAAAAACTGTTTTTT. The full variable domain, rest sourced from reference TRBV15 and TRBJ1-4, is DAMVIQNPRYQVTQFGKPVTLSCSQTLNHNVMYWYQQKSSQAPKLLFHYYDKDFNNEADTPDNFQSRRPNTSFCFLDIRSPGLGDTAMYLCATSRASGTANEKLFFGSGTQLSVL.

This clone has a handful of counts. The chain combines TRBV18 with TRBJ2-5, with D hard to call. V was shortened by 3 bases and J by 5 bases, with 13 bases between the two germline ends. CDR3 length: 14 amino acids. The germline gives CDR1 KGHSH, CDR2 LQKENI. The CDR3 loop is CASSPSTDPETQYF. The CDR3 nucleotides read TGTGCCAGCTCACCGTCGACTGATCCCGAGACCCAGTACTTC.

V is TRBV6-5 and J is TRBJ1-5; 7 bases match TRBD1. With V trimmed by 6 bases and J by 7 bases, 9 bases remained unmatched. The germline CDR1 and CDR2 sequences are MNHEY and SVGAGI. This CDR3 contains 14 residues. For the CDR3, the DNA is TGTGCCAGCAGACAGACAGGGAAAGAACAGCCCCAGCATTTT. Its protein product is CASRQTGKEQPQHF.

V and J are TRBV5-1 and TRBJ2-2, with a tentative D call TRBD1 (5 bases). V dropped 1 base and J dropped 1 base, with 8 bases sitting between them. This CDR3 comprises 15 residues. Germline CDR1 SGHRS, CDR2 YFSETQ. The CDR3 here is CASSLQTGNTGELFF. CDR3 nucleotide sequence: TGCGCCAGCAGCTTGCAAACAGGGAACACCGGGGAGCTGTTTTTT.

This clone was found a few times. The chain is built from TRBV15 and TRBJ2-5, with D uncertain. CDR3 length: 14 residues. Trimming pared 1 base from V and 5 bases from J, leaving 11 bases between. Germline V gene data show CDR1 as LNHNV and CDR2 as YYDKDF (reference sequence). The CDR3 region has the DNA TGTGCCACCAGCAGAGGTGTTAGTCGCGAGACCCAGTACTTC. It codes for CATSRGVSRETQYF.

This clone appeared a few times. V gene TRBV4-3 combines with J gene TRBJ1-1, with D maybe TRBD1 (6 bases). Germline CDR1 reads LGHNA; CDR2 reads YSLEER. CDR3 length equals 14 residues. The V end lost 1 base, the J end lost 4 bases, and 10 bases lay between the germline ends. The CDR3 sequence: CASSQVGGATEAFF. The CDR3 DNA reads as TGCGCCAGCAGCCAAGTGGGGGGGGCCACTGAAGCTTTCTTT.